Listed below are T cell receptor beta chains from one sample, sequenced in a study of blood T cell repertoires in COVID-19. Sequencing used immunoSEQ multiplex PCR; TCRdb keeps in-frame clones, though not all of them. The sample includes around 280,000 clones, approximately 83% of them seen just once. The sequenced material came from peripheral blood. The receptors shown here come from a woman in her 30s who had recovered from COVID-19. CDR3s include the opening cysteine and the closing phenylalanine or tryptophan. A D gene is named only where the DNA matches it firmly. Clone size is not always given. Where it is, it says once, few, many or a class for expanded clones.

clone_size	v_call	j_call	d_call	cdr3_nt	cdr3_aa
-	TRBV2	TRBJ2-5	-	TGTGCCAGGGGGGCGGACAACCAAGAGACCCAGTACTTC	CARGADNQETQYF
once	TRBV9	TRBJ2-1	-	TGTGCCAGCAGCGCAGGCAGCGGAAGCTCCTACAATGAGCAGTTCTTC	CASSAGSGSSYNEQFF
-	TRBV10-3	TRBJ1-2	-	TGTGCCATCAGGGAGACAGCCCTATATGGCTACACCTTC	CAIRETALYGYTF
-	TRBV29-1	TRBJ2-7	-	TGCAGCGTTGCTATCTCTGGCGAGCAGTACTTC	CSVAISGEQYF
once	TRBV5-6	TRBJ1-5	-	TGTGCCAGCAGCTCATCAGGGTATGGACAGCCCCAGCATTTT	CASSSSGYGQPQHF
few	TRBV4-1	TRBJ2-5	TRBD2	TGCGCCAGCAGCCAAGACGAGTCTAGCGGGAGGACCCAGTACTTC	CASSQDESSGRTQYF
-	TRBV3-1/TRBV3-2	TRBJ2-3	-	TGTGCCAGCAGCCAACGTAGGGGGATCGGTGGCACAGATACGCAGTATTTT	CASSQRRGIGGTDTQYF
-	TRBV5-5	TRBJ1-1	-	TGTGCCAGCAGCTTGGTTCCGCGGAACACTGAAGCTTTCTTT	CASSLVPRNTEAFF
-	TRBV3-1/TRBV3-2	TRBJ1-5	TRBD1	TGTGCCAGCAGCCCCGGGACAGGATTTCAGCCCCAGCATTTT	CASSPGTGFQPQHF
-	TRBV10-3	TRBJ2-1	TRBD2	TGTGCCATCAGTGAGGCTAGCGGGAGATCCTACAATGAGCAGTTCTTC	CAISEASGRSYNEQFF
once	TRBV12-3/TRBV12-4	TRBJ1-3	-	TGTGCCAGCAGTTTCAGGGGAAACACCATATATTTT	CASSFRGNTIYF
-	TRBV7-2	TRBJ2-5	-	TGTGCCAGCAGCTGGCAATGGGAGACCCAGTACTTC	CASSWQWETQYF
-	TRBV4-1	TRBJ2-5	-	TGCGCCAGCAGCTACGACTCCCGCGGGGAGACCCAGTACTTC	CASSYDSRGETQYF
few	TRBV7-8	TRBJ2-1	-	TGTGCCAGCACCACCAGCCCCACTACCAATGAGCAGTTCTTC	CASTTSPTTNEQFF
-	TRBV7-2	TRBJ1-2	-	TGTGCCAGCAGCTTAGAGTCAGGGTACTATGGCTACACCTTC	CASSLESGYYGYTF
-	TRBV19	TRBJ2-1	TRBD1	TGTGCCAGTAGTATATACCGGGTGGCAGGGGGCGCTTTTAATGAGCAGTTCTTC	CASSIYRVAGGAFNEQFF